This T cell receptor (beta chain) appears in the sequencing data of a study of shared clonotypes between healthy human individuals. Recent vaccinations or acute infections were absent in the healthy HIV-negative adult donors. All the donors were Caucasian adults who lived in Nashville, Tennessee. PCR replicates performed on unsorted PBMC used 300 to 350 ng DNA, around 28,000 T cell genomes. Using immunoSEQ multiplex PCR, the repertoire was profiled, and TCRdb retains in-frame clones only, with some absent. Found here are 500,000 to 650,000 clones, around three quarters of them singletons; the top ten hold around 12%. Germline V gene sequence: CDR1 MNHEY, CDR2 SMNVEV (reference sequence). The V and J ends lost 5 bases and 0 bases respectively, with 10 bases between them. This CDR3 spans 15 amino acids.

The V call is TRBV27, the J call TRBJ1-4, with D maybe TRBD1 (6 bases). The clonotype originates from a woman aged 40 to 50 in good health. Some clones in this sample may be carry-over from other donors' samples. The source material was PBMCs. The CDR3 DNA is TGTGCCAGCAGTAGACGACAGGCAACTAATGAAAAACTGTTTTTT. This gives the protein CASSRRQATNEKLFF. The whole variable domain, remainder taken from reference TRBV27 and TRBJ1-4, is EAQVTQNPRYLITVTGKKLTVTCSQNMNHEYMSWYRQDPGLGLRQIYYSMNVEVTDKGDVPEGYKVSRKEKRNFPLILESPSPNQTSLYFCASSRRQATNEKLFFGSGTQLSVL.